The entry below describes one T cell receptor (beta chain). This sample was taken from a study of OX40 agonist ivuxolimab in advanced cancers. Sequencing was performed with immunoSEQ multiplex PCR; in TCRdb, only in-frame clones are kept and a portion is missing. This table holds over 40,000 clones, more than 70% found once. Deletions cut 0 bases from V and 6 bases from J, with 7 bases between. The germline V gene has CDR1 LGHNA and CDR2 YSLEER. The CDR3 length is 13 residues. The material sequenced was CD4+ or CD8+ T cells sorted from blood, taken in a trial of the OX40 agonist ivuxolimab. The rearrangement joins TRBV4-3 to TRBJ2-3; weak D call: TRBD2 (5 bases). The clonotype comes from an adult with an advanced solid tumor such as melanoma, head and neck, liver or kidney cancer. CDR3 nucleotides: TGCGCCAGCAGCCAAGATAGAGGGGATACGCAGTATTTT. This sequence encodes CASSQDRGDTQYF.